This TCR beta chain was sequenced during a study of CD8 T cells in Susac syndrome. Healthy donors, matched for age and sex, constituted the control group. It was with random hexamers that 0.5 to 1 ug RNA was reverse transcribed. A multiplex approach, immunoSEQ multiplex PCR, amplified TCR beta CDR3 across 54 Vbeta and 13 Jbeta. TCRdb recomputed calls from the immunoSEQ multiplex PCR reads with MiXCR, one row per CDR3 protein. The table lists some 120,000 distinct CDR3 sequences, about 93% of them singletons. There are 13 residues in the CDR3. V lost 4 bases to trimming and J lost 4 bases, with 10 bases between them. From germline, CDR1 is ENHRY and CDR2 SYGVKD.

The sample taken for sequencing was CD4+ T cells from PBMCs. This TCR derives from a human donor in good health. The gene calls are TRBV10-3 and TRBJ1-1, with D possibly being TRBD1 (6 bases). The CDR3 reads CAISGKGGTEAFF. Written as DNA, the CDR3 is TGTGCCATCAGTGGCAAAGGGGGCACTGAAGCTTTCTTT.